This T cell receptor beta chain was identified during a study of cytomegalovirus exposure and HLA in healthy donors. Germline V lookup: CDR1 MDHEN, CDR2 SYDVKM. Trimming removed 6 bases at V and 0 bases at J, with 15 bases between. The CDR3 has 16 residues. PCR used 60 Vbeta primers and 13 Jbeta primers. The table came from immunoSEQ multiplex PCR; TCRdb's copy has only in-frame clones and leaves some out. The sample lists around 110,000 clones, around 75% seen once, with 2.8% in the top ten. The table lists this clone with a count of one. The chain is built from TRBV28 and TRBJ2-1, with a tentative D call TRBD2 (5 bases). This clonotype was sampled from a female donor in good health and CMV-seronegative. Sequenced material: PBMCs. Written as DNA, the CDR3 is TGTGCCAGCAGCCGTGGCAGCGGTCGCTCCTACAATGAGCAGTTCTTC. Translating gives CASSRGSGRSYNEQFF.